The sequence of this T cell receptor beta chain was determined in a study of blood T cell repertoires in COVID-19. Study in general: Sample material is recorded as cDNA or gDNA derived from T cells, B-cell-depleted T cells, or PBMCs.

Measured with immunoSEQ multiplex PCR; TCRdb has only the in-frame clones, and not every one. The sample lists more than 50,000 clones, 75% to 90% seen once, with around 13% in the top ten. Germline lookup yields CDR1 MGHRA and CDR2 YSYEKL. V was clipped by 8 bases and J by 2 bases, with 16 bases between them. The CDR3 totals 15 residues. The receptor comes from a human donor in a cohort sampled during active COVID-19. The specimen was peripheral blood. V and J are TRBV4-1 and TRBJ2-4; possible D gene TRBD1, 6 bases. The DNA for the CDR3 is TGCGCCAGCCTTGGACAGCCTACATCCAAAAACATTCAGTACTTC. Translation: CASLGQPTSKNIQYF.